These 28 T cell receptor beta chains share one sample of origin, sequenced in a study of T cells in Graves' hyperthyroidism and ophthalmopathy. Amplification of TCR beta CDR3 regions used RNA as the template. The primer set for the first-round RT-PCR of the TCR CDR3 was HTBI. TCRdb ran MiXCR on the multiplex PCR reads and lists one entry per CDR3 protein. The sample records over 700,000 distinct CDR3 sequences, roughly a third being singletons. Sequenced input: blood. Source of these receptors: a woman in her forties with Graves' hyperthyroidism.

V usage is TRBV7-9 and J usage is TRBJ2-7; D ambiguous. The CDR3 has 16 residues. Deletions cut 1 base from V and 3 bases from J, with 16 bases between. Germline values: CDR1 SEHNR, CDR2 FQNEAQ (reference sequence). The CDR3 nucleotides are TGTGCCAGCAGCTTAGATCTAGGACCCCCCATCTACGAGCAGTACTTC. Translated: CASSLDLGPPIYEQYF.

The chain recombines TRBV12-3 or TRBV12-4 with TRBJ2-7, with 7 bases identical to TRBD2. CDR3 length: 14 amino acids. V dropped 6 bases and J dropped 3; count of bases not matched to a gene: 8. The CDR3 DNA reads as TGTGCCAGCAGCATGGGGGGGTCGGTCTACGAGCAGTACTTC. The encoded protein is CASSMGGSVYEQYF.

In this sample, this clonotype turned up a few times. The V call is TRBV12-3 or TRBV12-4, the J call TRBJ2-7, with 7 bases matching TRBD1. The J segment lost 5 bases and the V segment lost 6 bases, leaving 16 bases of the junction unmatched. CDR3 length: 16 amino acids. CDR3 coding DNA: TGTGCCAGCAGATCAACTACCGGGACAGTTTATAACGAGCAGTACTTC. As protein: CASRSTTGTVYNEQYF.

This clonotype was found many times. The V gene is TRBV19, the J gene TRBJ1-6, with D perhaps TRBD1 (6 bases). Germline CDR1 and CDR2: LNHDA and SQIVND (reference sequence). The CDR3 sequence is 16 residues long. With 7 bases removed from V and 10 bases from J, the gap between germline ends came to 23 bases. The CDR3 region is CASTPFLGQPNSPLHF. The CDR3 bases are TGTGCCAGTACCCCCTTTTTAGGACAGCCGAACTCACCCCTCCACTTT. The entire variable domain, with the rest obtained from reference TRBV19 and TRBJ1-6, is as follows: DGGITQSPKYLFRKEGQNVTLSCEQNLNHDAMYWYRQDPGQGLRLIYYSQIVNDFQKGDIAEGYSVSREKKESFPLTVTSAQKNPTAFYLCASTPFLGQPNSPLHFGNGTRLTVT.

The chain has TRBV7-9 and TRBJ1-6, with TRBD1 as a possible D gene (6 bases). V shed 1 base and J shed 8 bases, with 12 bases lying between them. Germline V lookup: CDR1 SEHNR, CDR2 FQNEAQ (reference sequence). This CDR3 has 15 amino acids. The DNA for the CDR3 is TGTGCCAGCAGCTTAGGGGCAGGGGACTATTCACCCCTCCACTTT. As protein: CASSLGAGDYSPLHF.

Concerning this clonotype: A much larger clone is a single base away; this may be a read error. The chain combines TRBV7-9 with TRBJ1-1; D remains ambiguous. The V gene's germline CDR1 is SEHNR and CDR2 FQNEAQ (reference sequence). The CDR3 totals 11 residues. CDR3 protein: CASSLLTEALF. CDR3 coding DNA: TGTGCCAGCAGCTTACTGACTGAAGCTCTCTTT.

With respect to this clonotype: A junction boundary mismatches the germline segment, possibly from a read error. The chain recombines TRBV10-2 with TRBJ1-1; D uncertain. From germline, CDR1 is WSHSY and CDR2 SAAADI. CDR3 length equals 13 residues. CDR3 nucleotides: TGTGCCGAAACACAGTCCATGAACACTGAAGCTTTCTTT. Its protein product is CAETQSMNTEAFF.

The V and J genes are TRBV12-3 or TRBV12-4 and TRBJ1-1, with D uncertain. The CDR3 covers 14 residues. With 1 base removed from V and 1 base from J, the gap between germline ends came to 7 bases. CDR3 protein: CASSLGFWNTEAFF. The CDR3 bases are TGTGCCAGCAGTTTAGGGTTTTGGAACACTGAAGCTTTCTTT.

This clonotype was counted a few times. V usage is TRBV7-9 and J usage is TRBJ2-5; 7 bases map to TRBD2. CDR3 size: 18 residues. CDR1 and CDR2 from the germline V gene are SEHNR and FQNEAQ (reference sequence). V lost 2 bases and J lost 1; bases outside the gene matches: 13. Here the CDR3 DNA reads TGTGCCAGCAGCTTATATCTCTTGGATACGGGGGGCCAAGAGACCCAGTACTTC. Translation gives CASSLYLLDTGGQETQYF.

The V and J genes are TRBV10-3 and TRBJ1-2, with 10 bases that match TRBD1. Germline CDR1 ENHRY, CDR2 SYGVKD. This CDR3 comprises 15 residues. J gave up 3 bases and V 6 bases, and 7 bases lay outside the gene matches. Here the CDR3 reads CAISGTGEIYYGYTF. CDR3 in DNA: TGTGCCATCAGCGGGACAGGGGAGATTTACTATGGCTACACCTTC.

V is TRBV24-1 and J is TRBJ1-2; 10 nucleotides line up with TRBD1. V dropped 4 bases and J dropped 4; count of bases not matched to a gene: 5. Germline lookup yields CDR1 KGHDR and CDR2 SFDVKD. This CDR3 region has 15 residues. CDR3 DNA sequence: TGTGCCACCAGTGAGACAGGGGGCGTCGGCTATGGCTACACCTTC. This translates into CATSETGGVGYGYTF.

This clonotype was counted many times. The chain uses TRBV29-1 and TRBJ2-7; 11 bases match TRBD2. Germline V CDR1 and CDR2: SQVTM, ANQGSEA. V gave up 2 bases and J gave up 4 bases; unmatched junction bases: 10. This CDR3 is built from 16 residues. CDR3: CSVETSGSVGSYEQYF. As DNA, the CDR3 is TGCAGCGTTGAAACTAGCGGGAGTGTCGGATCTTACGAGCAGTACTTC.

The V call is TRBV27, the J call TRBJ1-1, with D possibly TRBD1 on 6 matching bases. The CDR3 extends over 17 amino acids. The V gene's germline CDR1 is MNHEY and CDR2 SMNVEV (reference sequence). Trimming removed 0 bases at V and 1 base at J, with 15 bases between. The chain's CDR3 is CASSLSQGMGKNTEAFF. The CDR3 DNA is TGTGCCAGCAGTTTATCGCAGGGGATGGGGAAGAACACTGAAGCTTTCTTT.

V and J are TRBV6-2 or TRBV6-3 and TRBJ2-7; 7 bases fit TRBD2. The J segment lost 3 bases and the V segment lost 11 bases, leaving 10 bases of the junction unmatched. This CDR3 region has 13 residues. CDR1 MNHEY and CDR2 SVGEGT come from the germline V gene. The CDR3 here is CAGQTGRDYEQYF. For the CDR3, the DNA is TGTGCCGGCCAAACGGGGAGGGACTACGAGCAGTACTTC.

As regards this clonotype: This may stem from a read error, because a much larger clone lies one nucleotide away. The chain combines TRBV7-3 with TRBJ1-1; no reliable D call. The CDR3 length is 15 residues. The V gene's germline CDR1 is SGHTA and CDR2 FQGTGA. CDR3 nucleotides: TGTGCCGGCAGCTTAAATGCTTGGCGGAACACTGAAGCTTTCTTT. Encoded protein: CAGSLNAWRNTEAFF.

This clonotype was observed a handful of times. At one end, the junction sequence differs from germline, possibly due to a read error. The chain combines TRBV9 with TRBJ2-5, with D hard to call. From germline, CDR1 is SGDLS and CDR2 YYNGEE. The CDR3 is made up of 16 amino acids. CDR3 loop: CASSPDRTFSQGTQYF. Here the CDR3 DNA reads TGTGCCAGCAGCCCCGACCGGACGTTCTCGCAAGGGACCCAGTACTTC.

This clonotype came up many times. V is TRBV24-1 and J is TRBJ2-6; D unresolved. V was trimmed by 5 bases and J by 0 bases, leaving 10 bases between them. Germline V gene sequence: CDR1 KGHDR, CDR2 SFDVKD. The CDR3 is made up of 16 amino acids. The CDR3 DNA sequence: TGTGCCACCAGTGTCGGACGCTCCTCTGGGGCCAACGTCCTGACTTTC. As protein: CATSVGRSSGANVLTF.

In its sample, this clonotype was seen many times. As DNA, the CDR3 is TGTGCCAGCCGTAAAGGGGCCTTGAACACTGAAGCTTTCTTT. Translated, it gives CASRKGALNTEAFF. The chain employs TRBV2 and TRBJ1-1; possibly TRBD1 for D (5 bases). CDR1 and CDR2 from the germline V gene are SNHLY and FYNNEI. The CDR3 contains 14 residues. Trimming pared 8 bases from V and 0 bases from J, leaving 13 bases between.

Notes on this clonotype: A much more abundant neighbour one base away suggests this may be a read error. The chain recombines TRBV10-3 with TRBJ1-1; D unresolved. The CDR3 is 12 amino acids. The germline gives CDR1 ENHRY, CDR2 SYGVKD. V lost 4 bases and J lost 1, with 4 bases in between. CDR3 nucleotide sequence: TGTGCCATCAGTGGGTCGAACACTGAAGCTTTCTTT. Protein product: CAISGSNTEAFF.

This clonotype turned up a few times. The chain employs TRBV7-8 and TRBJ2-4; 7 nucleotides align to TRBD1. The length of the CDR3 is 16 residues. CDR1 is SGHVS, CDR2 FQNEAQ, per germline. J was trimmed by 7 bases and V by 0 bases; bases with no gene match: 9. The CDR3 reads CASSLAPGRGGNIQYF. For the CDR3, the DNA is TGTGCCAGCAGCTTAGCGCCAGGGCGAGGGGGCAACATTCAGTACTTC.

This clonotype showed up many times. The CDR3: CASSLESPLHF. In DNA form, the CDR3 reads TGTGCCAGCAGCTTAGAGTCACCCCTCCACTTT. The V gene is TRBV7-9, the J gene TRBJ1-6, with D uncertain. Trimming pared 1 base from V and 10 bases from J, leaving 2 bases between. The CDR3 loop spans 11 amino acids. Germline CDR1 SEHNR, CDR2 FQNEAQ (reference sequence). Using reference TRBV7-9 and TRBJ1-6 for the parts outside the CDR3, the full variable domain is DTGVSQNPRHKITKRGQNVTFRCDPISEHNRLYWYRQTLGQGPEFLTYFQNEAQLEKSRLLSDRFSAERPKGSFSTLEIQRTEQGDSAMYLCASSLESPLHFGNGTRLTVT.

This clonotype has a single count. The rearrangement uses TRBV10-2 and TRBJ2-7, with 9 bases that match TRBD1. The CDR3 length is 12 residues. The V and J ends lost 8 bases and 3 bases, in that order; junction bases with no gene match: 2. CDR1 WSHSY and CDR2 SAAADI come from the germline V gene. CDR3: CASWGQGYEQYF. The DNA of the CDR3 is TGCGCCAGCTGGGGACAGGGCTACGAGCAGTACTTC.

This clonotype was counted ten times or more. The chain has TRBV7-9 and TRBJ1-1; D is unclear. Germline V gives CDR1 SEHNR, CDR2 FQNEAQ (reference sequence). CDR3 length: 14 residues. V was cut by 3 bases and J by 0 bases, with 8 bases left in between. The CDR3 sequence: CASSLGGVNTEAFF. CDR3 nucleotide sequence: TGTGCCAGCAGCTTGGGTGGGGTGAACACTGAAGCTTTCTTT. Using reference TRBV7-9 and TRBJ1-1 for the parts outside the CDR3, the full variable domain is DTGVSQNPRHKITKRGQNVTFRCDPISEHNRLYWYRQTLGQGPEFLTYFQNEAQLEKSRLLSDRFSAERPKGSFSTLEIQRTEQGDSAMYLCASSLGGVNTEAFFGQGTRLTVV.

This rearrangement joins TRBV7-6 to TRBJ2-5; either TRBD1 or TRBD2 may supply D (5 bases each). V was trimmed by 1 base and J by 9 bases, leaving 12 bases between them. From germline, CDR1 is SGHVS and CDR2 FNYEAQ. The CDR3 is 13 residues long. This CDR3 is CASSLGSGQPQYF. CDR3 bases: TGTGCCAGCAGCTTAGGGTCGGGGCAGCCCCAGTACTTC.

This clonotype turned up a few times. The chain carries TRBV7-9 and TRBJ1-2, with D uncertain. The CDR3 contains 15 residues. V lost 3 bases and J 2 bases, leaving 13 bases between the germline ends. The germline V gene has CDR1 SEHNR and CDR2 FQNEAQ (reference sequence). Written as DNA, the CDR3 is TGTGCCAGCAGCTTGGGCATAACCGCGAACTATGGCTACACCTTC. Protein: CASSLGITANYGYTF.

The gene calls are TRBV20-1 and TRBJ2-5; D gene unclear. Germline assignment: CDR1 DFQATT and CDR2 SNEGSKA (reference sequence). V was trimmed by 7 bases and J by 2 bases, leaving 14 bases between them. The CDR3 is 13 amino acids. The CDR3 nucleotides are TGCAGTGTTAGGTCCCCCGGGCAAGAGACCCAGTACTTC. Its translation: CSVRSPGQETQYF.

Points on this clonotype: The junction shows a germline mismatch at one end, possibly a read error. The genes are TRBV10-3 and TRBJ2-7, with TRBD2 matching 8 bases. CDR1 is ENHRY and CDR2 is SYGVKD in the germline V gene. This CDR3 spans 14 amino acids. This chain's CDR3 is CASSYRGGRAEQYF. The CDR3 region has the DNA TGTGCCAGCAGTTACCGGGGGGGGCGGGCCGAGCAGTACTTC.

The table lists this clonotype with many counts. This chain joins TRBV2 and TRBJ1-1, with a possible D match to TRBD1 (6 bases). Trimming removed 6 bases at V and 0 bases at J, with 17 bases between. The CDR3 is made up of 16 amino acids. Germline-derived CDR1 and CDR2 are SNHLY and FYNNEI. The DNA for the CDR3 is TGTGCCAGCAGGAGGGGGAGGGGCCCCATGAACACTGAAGCTTTCTTT. Protein: CASRRGRGPMNTEAFF.